The present TCR beta chain was sequenced within a study of cytomegalovirus exposure and HLA in healthy donors. CDR3 size: 13 residues. Germline CDR1 and CDR2: MNHEY and SMNVEV (reference sequence). V was cut by 3 bases and J by 1 base, with 7 bases left in between. The protocol was immunoSEQ multiplex PCR, while the TCRdb copy is restricted to in-frame clones and leaves out a portion. This table has roughly 120,000 clones, about nine tenths appearing once. With regard to this clone: Antigen unknown.

Points from the study as a whole: Reports showed the classifier diagnosing cytomegalovirus status with high specificity and sensitivity. Some TCR beta chains (around 180 of them) were listed as cytomegalovirus-associated. For most TCR sequences rarity was the rule, although some public TCRs occurred in many donors.

This chain joins TRBV27 and TRBJ2-7; D may be TRBD1 (5 bases). Sequenced input: PBMCs. This TCR was recovered from a young man in good health and CMV-seropositive. The CDR3 DNA reads as TGTGCCAGCAGTTTGGGGCCATCCTACGAGCAGTACTTC. It encodes CASSLGPSYEQYF.